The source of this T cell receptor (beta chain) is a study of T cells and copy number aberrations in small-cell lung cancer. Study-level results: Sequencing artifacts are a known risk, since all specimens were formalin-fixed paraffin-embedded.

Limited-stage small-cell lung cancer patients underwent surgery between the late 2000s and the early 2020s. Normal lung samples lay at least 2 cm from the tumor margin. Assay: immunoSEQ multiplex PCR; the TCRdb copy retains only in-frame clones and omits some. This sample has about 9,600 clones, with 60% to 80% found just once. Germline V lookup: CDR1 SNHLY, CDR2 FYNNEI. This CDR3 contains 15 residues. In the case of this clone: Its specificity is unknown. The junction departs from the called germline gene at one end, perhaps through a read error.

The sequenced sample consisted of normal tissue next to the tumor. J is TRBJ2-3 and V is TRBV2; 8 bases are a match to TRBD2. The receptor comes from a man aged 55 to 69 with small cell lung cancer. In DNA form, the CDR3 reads TGTGCCAGCAGGGAAGAGACTAGCGCGGTCGATACGCAGTATTTT. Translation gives CASREETSAVDTQYF.